The 23 T cell receptor beta chains below all came from one sample that was sequenced in a study of Ad26.COV2.S vaccination and SARS-CoV-2 variants (dated by TCRdb to the early 2020s). Library generation was performed with the immunoSEQ multiplex PCR assay. This is the immuneACCESS table as TCRdb keeps it, with only in-frame sequences that have V and J called. A part of the clones is gone; compared with another copy, unresolved V genes explain less than half, and the rest is unexplained. The sample table lists fewer than 600,000 clones, about nine tenths of them with a count of one. The ten largest account for 1.5% to 2% of the sample. The sample's treatment or condition label is to be understood as: around 19 received Ad26.COV2.S at low or high dose, single or two shots; roughly five received placebo; per-sample allocation not given. For vaccine and placebo recipients, the sequenced repertoires came from samples collected on day 63 after the first injection.

Material: peripheral blood, obtained in a trial of Ad26.COV2.S vaccine versus placebo. Receptor source: a person between 18 and 60 years old who received the Ad26.COV2.S COVID-19 vaccine or a placebo.

The chain combines TRBV30 with TRBJ2-2, with 8 bases identical to TRBD2. CDR3 size: 12 residues. Germline CDR1 GTSNPN, CDR2 SVGIG (reference sequence). J gave up 7 bases and V 3 bases, and 1 base lay outside the gene matches. This CDR3 is CAWRGLVGELFF. CDR3 sequence (DNA): TGTGCCTGGAGGGGACTAGTCGGGGAGCTGTTTTTT.

This clone was observed a single time. Other DNA sequences within the sample encode an identical CDR3. V and J are TRBV9 and TRBJ2-7, with a weak D call TRBD2 (6 bases). Trimming took 0 bases from V and 2 from J, leaving 12 bases between them. CDR1 SGDLS and CDR2 YYNGEE come from the germline V gene. This CDR3 region has 15 residues. The chain's CDR3 is CASSVGGGSPYEQYF. DNA for the CDR3: TGTGCCAGCAGCGTAGGTGGGGGGTCCCCCTACGAGCAGTACTTC. The full variable domain, its missing parts supplied by reference TRBV9 and TRBJ2-7, is DSGVTQTPKHLITATGQRVTLRCSPRSGDLSVYWYQQSLDQGLQFLIQYYNGEERAKGNILERFSAQQFPDLHSELNLSSLELGDSALYFCASSVGGGSPYEQYFGPGTRLTVT.

The V call is TRBV4-1, the J call TRBJ2-1; D is unclear. The V end lost 2 bases, the J end lost 1 base, and 9 bases lay between the germline ends. The CDR3 consists of 15 residues. Germline lookup yields CDR1 MGHRA and CDR2 YSYEKL. The CDR3 DNA follows: TGCGCCAGCAGCCAAACCAGGAGTTCCTACAATGAGCAGTTCTTC. This codes for CASSQTRSSYNEQFF.

V gene TRBV30 combines with J gene TRBJ1-3, with D uncertain. Deletions cut 1 base from V and 0 bases from J, with 13 bases between. The CDR3 runs 16 residues. Per the germline V gene, CDR1 is GTSNPN and CDR2 is SVGIG (reference sequence). The CDR3 reads CAWSGRRIISGNTIYF. DNA for the CDR3: TGTGCCTGGAGTGGTAGGAGGATTATCTCTGGAAACACCATATATTTT.

The chain recombines TRBV30 with TRBJ1-5; 11 nucleotides align to TRBD1. Germline V gives CDR1 GTSNPN, CDR2 SVGIG (reference sequence). J was trimmed by 4 bases and V by 5 bases; bases with no gene match: 7. The CDR3 spans 15 residues. CDR3 sequence: CAWEPGTGGNQPQHF. As DNA, the CDR3 is TGTGCCTGGGAACCCGGGACAGGGGGGAATCAGCCCCAGCATTTT.

The chain carries TRBV7-2 and TRBJ2-7; 12 bases fit TRBD2. V was clipped by 5 bases and J by 2 bases; unmatched bases: 16. CDR1 SGHTA and CDR2 FQGNSA come from the germline V gene. CDR3 length: 19 amino acids. CDR3 sequence reads: CASSPPPPLLAGGPYEQYF. CDR3 in DNA: TGTGCCAGCAGCCCCCCGCCCCCCTTACTAGCGGGAGGCCCCTACGAGCAGTACTTC. The complete variable domain, with remaining parts taken from reference TRBV7-2 and TRBJ2-7, reads GAGVSQSPSNKVTEKGKDVELRCDPISGHTALYWYRQSLGQGLEFLIYFQGNSAPDKSGLPSDRFSAERTGGSVSTLTIQRTQQEDSAVYLCASSPPPPLLAGGPYEQYFGPGTRLTVT.

The rearrangement joins TRBV18 to TRBJ1-1; D unclear. Germline V lookup: CDR1 KGHSH, CDR2 LQKENI. The CDR3 consists of 17 residues. Trimming cost V 1 base and J 4 bases, with 19 bases left between them. The CDR3 nucleotides read TGTGCCAGCTCACCACGGCGGGGTGGATATTCGGGCACTGAAGCTTTCTTT. This encodes CASSPRRGGYSGTEAFF.

V usage is TRBV3-1 (or the pseudogene TRBV3-2) and J usage is TRBJ2-1; 9 bases are shared with TRBD2. Germline lookup yields CDR1 LGHDT and CDR2 YNNKEL (reference sequence). Trimming removed 6 bases from V and 7 bases from J; junction bases left unmatched: 4. The CDR3 is 13 amino acids. The CDR3 is CASRGLAQNEQFF. In nucleotides, the CDR3 is TGTGCCAGCAGGGGACTAGCCCAGAATGAGCAGTTCTTC.

The V call is TRBV11-3, the J call TRBJ2-7; 7 positions agree with TRBD1. Unmatched junction bases numbered 7, after V lost 5 bases and J lost 6 bases. CDR3 size: 13 residues. Germline lookup yields CDR1 SGHNT and CDR2 YENEEA. The CDR3 protein is CASSKKTGLEQYF. The CDR3 region has the DNA TGTGCCAGCAGCAAAAAGACAGGGCTCGAGCAGTACTTC.

This sequence joins TRBV6-1 and TRBJ2-7; D unresolved. The CDR3 runs to 13 residues. Germline values: CDR1 MNHNS, CDR2 SASEGT. Trimming removed 3 bases at V and 3 bases at J, with 9 bases between. The CDR3, as DNA: TGTGCCAGCAGTGAGCGTTTAAACTACGAGCAGTACTTC. This translates into CASSERLNYEQYF.

This chain connects TRBV6-1 to TRBJ2-7, with 10 positions matching TRBD1. Germline V lookup: CDR1 MNHNS, CDR2 SASEGT. V lost 3 bases and J lost 4; bases outside the gene matches: 6. The CDR3 consists of 15 residues. The CDR3: CASSDWTGGKYEQYF. As DNA, the CDR3 is TGTGCCAGCAGTGATTGGACAGGGGGAAAGTACGAGCAGTACTTC.

V usage is TRBV5-8 and J usage is TRBJ1-3, with D possibly being TRBD1 (6 bases). CDR1 and CDR2 (germline): SGHTS, YDEGEE. The CDR3 is 13 amino acids. Trimming pared 1 base from V and 7 bases from J, leaving 9 bases between. The CDR3 nucleotides are TGTGCCAGCAGCTTGACAGGGAGGAACACCATATATTTT. This encodes CASSLTGRNTIYF.

This chain uses TRBV28 with TRBJ1-4; D is unclear. From germline, CDR1 is MDHEN and CDR2 SYDVKM. CDR3 length: 14 residues. Deletions cut 3 bases from V and 0 bases from J, with 5 bases between. DNA of the CDR3: TGTGCCAGCAGTTTTTCGGCAACTAATGAAAAACTGTTTTTT. It specifies CASSFSATNEKLFF. Supplemented by reference TRBV28 and TRBJ1-4, the full variable domain reads DVKVTQSSRYLVKRTGEKVFLECVQDMDHENMFWYRQDPGLGLRLIYFSYDVKMKEKGDIPEGYSVSREKKERFSLILESASTNQTSMYLCASSFSATNEKLFFGSGTQLSVL.

V is TRBV27 and J is TRBJ1-2; D gene unclear. V lost 5 bases to trimming and J lost 8 bases, with 15 bases between them. Germline loops: CDR1 MNHEY, CDR2 SMNVEV (reference sequence). The CDR3 is made up of 13 amino acids. Written as DNA, the CDR3 is TGTGCCAGCAGTCGCCTGGATCTCGAGGGCTACACCTTC. Its translation is CASSRLDLEGYTF.

The chain carries TRBV30 and TRBJ1-1; D may be TRBD1 (5 bases). The V gene lost 0 bases and the J gene lost 1 base, with 9 bases spanning the gap. Germline assignment: CDR1 GTSNPN and CDR2 SVGIG (reference sequence). The CDR3 totals 14 residues. The CDR3 DNA is TGTGCCTGGAGTGTACGGGGGACGAACACTGAAGCTTTCTTT. It yields the protein CAWSVRGTNTEAFF.

The chain links TRBV2 to TRBJ1-3; D ambiguous. Germline V gene lookup returns CDR1 SNHLY and CDR2 FYNNEI. Trimming stripped 6 bases from V and 11 bases from J, with 11 bases between. The CDR3 consists of 11 residues. The CDR3 DNA reads TGTGCCAGCAGCGGCCCCGCGGCCATATATTTT. It is translated as CASSGPAAIYF.

This clone has a handful of counts. The chain combines TRBV11-2 with TRBJ2-7; no definite D call. V lost 0 bases to trimming and J lost 9 bases, with 9 bases between them. The CDR3 is 12 residues long. Looked up from germline, CDR1 is SGHAT and CDR2 is FQNNGV. CDR3 sequence: CASSLELSGQYF. In DNA, the CDR3 is TGTGCCAGCAGCTTAGAACTGTCCGGGCAGTACTTC.

The chain combines TRBV27 with TRBJ1-2; 8 nucleotides align to TRBD1. Germline V gene lookup returns CDR1 MNHEY and CDR2 SMNVEV (reference sequence). This CDR3 comprises 17 residues. V shed 5 bases and J 0 bases; nucleotides not matched to a gene: 11. This CDR3 reads CASSNDNRGSTNYGYTF. CDR3 nucleotides: TGTGCCAGCAGTAACGATAACAGGGGGAGTACTAACTATGGCTACACCTTC.

The chain has TRBV19 and TRBJ1-5, with 9 bases that match TRBD1. With V trimmed by 7 bases and J by 7 bases, 14 bases remained unmatched. The V gene's germline CDR1 is LNHDA and CDR2 SQIVND (reference sequence). The CDR3 runs 16 residues. This CDR3 reads CASIHRGPAFSQPQHF. The CDR3 DNA sequence: TGTGCCAGTATACACAGGGGGCCGGCATTCTCCCAGCCCCAGCATTTT. Based on the CDR3 plus reference TRBV19 and TRBJ1-5, the full variable domain is DGGITQSPKYLFRKEGQNVTLSCEQNLNHDAMYWYRQDPGQGLRLIYYSQIVNDFQKGDIAEGYSVSREKKESFPLTVTSAQKNPTAFYLCASIHRGPAFSQPQHFGDGTRLSIL.

The CDR3, as DNA: TGTGCCAGCAGCCCGAGGCCCCTGGACCAGGGCTCGTACTACGAGCAGTACTTC. Its translation is CASSPRPLDQGSYYEQYF. The chain couples TRBV3-1 (or the pseudogene TRBV3-2) to TRBJ2-7; D may be TRBD1 (5 bases). The CDR3 runs to 18 residues. The germline CDR1 and CDR2 sequences are LGHDT and YNNKEL (reference sequence). V was pared by 4 bases and J by 3 bases, with 25 bases between.

The rearrangement links TRBV10-3 to TRBJ1-2, with a weak D call TRBD1 (5 bases). The length of the CDR3 is 15 residues. Trimming took off 2 bases at V and 5 bases at J, with 15 bases between the two ends. CDR1 and CDR2 from the germline V gene are ENHRY and SYGVKD. This CDR3 is CAISEPGAYKYGYTF. CDR3 DNA: TGTGCCATCAGTGAGCCCGGGGCGTATAAATATGGCTACACCTTC.

The rearrangement joins TRBV27 to TRBJ2-1; D perhaps matches TRBD2 (5 bases). The V gene lost 2 bases and the J gene lost 7 bases, with 9 bases spanning the gap. CDR1 is MNHEY and CDR2 is SMNVEV in the germline V gene (reference sequence). The CDR3 runs to 13 residues. The chain's CDR3 is CASSLPGWNEQFF. The CDR3 region has the DNA TGTGCCAGCAGTTTACCGGGGTGGAATGAGCAGTTCTTC.

The chain carries TRBV6-1 and TRBJ2-1; tentatively, D is TRBD1 (5 bases). In germline, CDR1 is MNHNS, CDR2 SASEGT. The CDR3 is 16 residues long. The ends were cut back, 4 bases at V and 0 bases at J, with 13 bases in the middle. CDR3 nucleotide sequence: TGTGCCAGCAGTGGGGCAGGGAAAAGCTCCTACAATGAGCAGTTCTTC. Translated, it gives CASSGAGKSSYNEQFF.